Listed below are T cell receptor beta chains from one sample, sequenced in a study of blood T cell repertoires in COVID-19. Here immunoSEQ multiplex PCR was the method, and the copy in TCRdb shows in-frame clones only, minus some. Of around 330,000 clones in the sample, 89% are singletons; the top ten hold about 5%. Sequencing was performed on PBMCs or T cells enriched from blood (not recorded which). These TCRs come from a man between 60 and 75 years old who had recovered from COVID-19. CDR3s include the opening cysteine and the closing phenylalanine or tryptophan. D genes are given only for firm matches. Expanded clones are given a class, and other clones once, few, many or no size at all.

J: TRBJ1-5
size: -
D: -
V: TRBV3-1/TRBV3-2
CDR3: CASSEQGPPAGRDYSNQPQHF
DNA: TGTGCCAGCAGCGAACAGGGACCCCCGGCCGGTCGGGATTATAGCAATCAGCCCCAGCATTTT

J: TRBJ2-1
size: -
D: TRBD2
V: TRBV4-3
CDR3: CASSQDPLAGGLKNEQFF
DNA: TGCGCCAGCAGCCAAGATCCCCTAGCGGGAGGCTTAAAGAATGAGCAGTTCTTC

J: TRBJ1-1
size: -
D: TRBD1
V: TRBV13
CDR3: CASSKPGQATEAFF
DNA: TGTGCCAGCAGCAAACCGGGACAGGCTACTGAAGCTTTCTTT

J: TRBJ1-2
size: -
D: -
V: TRBV2
CDR3: CASTDLVGYTF
DNA: TGTGCCAGCACAGACTTAGTTGGCTACACCTTC

J: TRBJ2-1
size: -
D: -
V: TRBV5-1
CDR3: CASSTSGRREQFF
DNA: TGCGCCAGCAGTACGAGCGGCCGTCGAGAGCAGTTCTTC

J: TRBJ2-7
size: -
D: TRBD2
V: TRBV7-2
CDR3: CASSLSREVSYEQYF
DNA: TGTGCCAGCAGCCTCTCACGGGAGGTTTCCTACGAGCAGTACTTC

J: TRBJ2-1
size: -
D: TRBD1
V: TRBV30
CDR3: CAWTRTGGASDEQFF
DNA: TGTGCCTGGACCCGGACAGGGGGCGCTTCGGATGAGCAGTTCTTC

J: TRBJ2-3
size: -
D: TRBD2
V: TRBV3-1/TRBV3-2
CDR3: CASSPPFAGGPTDTQYF
DNA: TGTGCCAGCAGCCCCCCTTTCGCGGGAGGGCCAACAGATACGCAGTATTTT

J: TRBJ1-1
size: once
D: TRBD1
V: TRBV7-3
CDR3: CASSLQGGNTEAFF
DNA: TGTGCCAGCAGCCTACAGGGGGGGAACACTGAAGCTTTCTTT

J: TRBJ2-1
size: -
D: TRBD2
V: TRBV7-3
CDR3: CASSLTTRGSNNEQFF
DNA: TGTGCCAGCAGCTTAACTACTCGCGGGAGTAACAATGAGCAGTTCTTC

J: TRBJ2-7
size: -
D: TRBD1
V: TRBV19
CDR3: CASSRQGNSYEQYF
DNA: TGTGCCAGCAGCAGACAGGGCAACTCCTACGAGCAGTACTTC

J: TRBJ1-3
size: -
D: -
V: TRBV7-2
CDR3: CASSLSWDTGNTIYF
DNA: TGTGCCAGCAGCCTTAGTTGGGACACTGGAAACACCATATATTTT

J: TRBJ2-2
size: -
D: -
V: TRBV18
CDR3: CASSSGENTGELFF
DNA: TGTGCCAGCTCGTCAGGGGAGAACACCGGGGAGCTGTTTTTT

J: TRBJ2-7
size: -
D: -
V: TRBV11-2
CDR3: CASSLDVRDSYEQYF
DNA: TGTGCCAGCAGCTTAGATGTGAGGGACTCCTACGAGCAGTACTTC

J: TRBJ2-5
size: -
D: TRBD2
V: TRBV7-2
CDR3: CASSLVAGDSIAGRKTQYF
DNA: TGTGCCAGCAGCTTAGTTGCGGGGGATTCGATAGCGGGAAGGAAGACCCAGTACTTC

J: TRBJ1-5
size: -
D: TRBD1
V: TRBV7-9
CDR3: CASSLARDAGGYNQPQHF
DNA: TGTGCCAGCAGCTTAGCGAGGGACGCAGGGGGTTACAATCAGCCCCAGCATTTT

J: TRBJ2-1
size: -
D: TRBD1
V: TRBV5-6
CDR3: CASSLGPPTGGADNEQFF
DNA: TGTGCCAGCAGCTTGGGACCACCGACAGGGGGCGCGGACAATGAGCAGTTCTTC

J: TRBJ1-5
size: -
D: TRBD1
V: TRBV7-2
CDR3: CASSRDRADQPQHF
DNA: TGTGCCAGCAGCCGGGACAGGGCCGATCAGCCCCAGCATTTT

J: TRBJ2-1
size: once
D: TRBD2
V: TRBV29-1
CDR3: CSVVSGRIAYNEQFF
DNA: TGCAGCGTTGTTAGCGGGAGGATTGCCTACAATGAGCAGTTCTTC

J: TRBJ2-7
size: -
D: TRBD1
V: TRBV27
CDR3: CASSPGQGFPSEQYF
DNA: TGTGCCAGCAGTCCGGGACAGGGGTTTCCTTCCGAGCAGTACTTC

J: TRBJ2-5
size: few
D: TRBD2
V: TRBV7-3
CDR3: CASSLGTSRKETQYF
DNA: TGTGCCAGCAGCTTAGGGACTAGCCGTAAAGAGACCCAGTACTTC

J: TRBJ1-2
size: -
D: -
V: TRBV28
CDR3: CASSASGYGYTF
DNA: TGTGCCAGCAGCGCCTCGGGATATGGCTACACCTTC

J: TRBJ2-5
size: -
D: TRBD1
V: TRBV7-2
CDR3: CASAWVAGGDSGTQYF
DNA: TGTGCCAGCGCATGGGTGGCAGGGGGTGATTCAGGGACCCAGTACTTC

J: TRBJ1-4
size: few
D: -
V: TRBV29-1
CDR3: CSAPLGGREQLFF
DNA: TGCAGCGCTCCACTCGGGGGTAGAGAACAACTGTTTTTT

J: TRBJ1-2
size: once
D: TRBD1
V: TRBV6-2/TRBV6-3
CDR3: CASSSWDRDYGYTF
DNA: TGTGCCAGCAGTTCTTGGGACAGGGACTATGGCTACACCTTC

J: TRBJ1-5
size: -
D: TRBD1
V: TRBV18
CDR3: CASSPTEGGTGVQPQHF
DNA: TGTGCCAGCTCCCCCACGGAGGGCGGGACAGGGGTTCAGCCCCAGCATTTT

J: TRBJ2-3
size: -
D: TRBD1
V: TRBV3-1/TRBV3-2
CDR3: CASSPRGTDTQYF
DNA: TGTGCCAGCAGCCCCAGGGGGACAGATACGCAGTATTTT